This TCR beta chain stems from a study of graft-versus-host responses after intestinal transplantation. Findings of the study overall: Recipient marrow contained GvH clones, some of which appeared first in ileum or blood.

Produced via immunoSEQ multiplex PCR; TCRdb's table is partial and in-frame only. The table includes roughly 5,700 clones, about three quarters detected once. The CDR3 has 16 amino acids. The germline V gene has CDR1 SEHNR and CDR2 FQNEAQ (reference sequence). With V trimmed by 1 base and J by 0 bases, 2 bases remained unmatched. Concerning this clone itself: Its cognate antigen is unknown.

Intraepithelial plus lamina propria lymphocytes were released by processing graft tissue. The receptor was isolated from a human patient who received an intestinal transplant, so some T cells may come from the graft donor. The starting material was ileum tissue, obtained around 230 days after intestinal transplant. This sequence joins TRBV7-9 and TRBJ1-4, with 7 nucleotides matching TRBD1. CDR3 DNA: TGTGCCAGCAGCTTAGATGGGACAGCAACTAATGAAAAACTGTTTTTT. Its protein product is CASSLDGTATNEKLFF.